This TCR beta chain appears in the sequencing data of a study of CD8 T cells in ankylosing spondylitis. This clonotype has a handful of counts. Its antigen is not identified. Making use of molecular barcodes, quantitative 5'-RACE generated TCR beta libraries. One entry per CDR3 protein results from TCRdb running MiXCR on the 5' RACE reads. The sample has approximately 440,000 distinct CDR3 sequences; under 20% are singletons. General study results and limits: The study looked at matched synovial fluid samples from ankylosing spondylitis patients. Disease-linked clones were reported to be significantly enriched there. Relatively rare in peripheral blood, disease-linked clones were also CD8+. Both synovial fluid and blood in reactive arthritis had previously been reported to carry some motif variants. Ankylosing spondylitis blood appeared to be characterized by a TCR beta motif of several highly homologous variants.

V was cut by 5 bases and J by 6 bases, with 20 bases left in between. CDR3 size: 15 residues. From germline, CDR1 is PRHDT and CDR2 FYEKMQ (reference sequence). The TCR was taken from a male donor with ankylosing spondylitis. The chain couples TRBV13 to TRBJ2-7; D not resolved. Specimen: blood, either unsorted or a sorted T cell fraction (not recorded which). The CDR3 nucleotides read TGTGCCAGCAGCCCACCCCCCGGCACCAACGGCGAGCAGTACTTC. Translation: CASSPPPGTNGEQYF.